The rows below give T cell receptor beta chains drawn from one sample of a study of blood T cell repertoires in COVID-19. TCRdb's table, derived via immunoSEQ multiplex PCR, lists solely in-frame clones and lacks some. Of over 35,000 clones listed, roughly 85% are singletons. The sample was peripheral blood. These receptor sequences come from a man between 60 and 70 years old with active or convalescent COVID-19. Each CDR3 is given with its conserved first and last residue. The D gene is left open where the match is weak. Expanded clones are given a class, and other clones once, few, many or no size at all.

clone_size: -; j_call: TRBJ2-2; v_call: TRBV18; d_call: -; cdr3_aa: CASSARGANTGELFF; cdr3_nt: TGTGCCAGCTCAGCTCGGGGGGCCAACACCGGGGAGCTGTTTTTT
clone_size: -; j_call: TRBJ1-1; v_call: TRBV19; d_call: TRBD1; cdr3_aa: CASSITPGGLEAFF; cdr3_nt: TGTGCCAGTAGTATTACCCCAGGGGGCCTTGAAGCTTTCTTT
clone_size: once; j_call: TRBJ1-1; v_call: TRBV9; d_call: TRBD1; cdr3_aa: CASSVRGDSMNTEAFF; cdr3_nt: TGTGCCAGCAGCGTGAGGGGGGACAGTATGAACACTGAAGCTTTCTTT
clone_size: -; j_call: TRBJ2-5; v_call: TRBV28; d_call: TRBD2; cdr3_aa: CASRKRLADARQETQYF; cdr3_nt: TGTGCCAGCAGAAAGAGACTAGCGGATGCCCGCCAAGAGACCCAGTACTTC
clone_size: -; j_call: TRBJ1-4; v_call: TRBV7-2; d_call: -; cdr3_aa: CASSFGSPEKLFF; cdr3_nt: TGTGCCAGCAGCTTCGGGAGCCCGGAAAAACTGTTTTTT
clone_size: -; j_call: TRBJ1-2; v_call: TRBV6-5; d_call: TRBD1; cdr3_aa: CASASPGQSNYGYTF; cdr3_nt: TGTGCCAGTGCCTCTCCGGGACAGAGTAACTATGGCTACACCTTC
clone_size: once; j_call: TRBJ1-6; v_call: TRBV5-1; d_call: TRBD1; cdr3_aa: CASSPDRVFEKDANSPLHF; cdr3_nt: TGCGCCAGCAGCCCGGACAGGGTGTTCGAAAAAGACGCAAATTCACCCCTCCACTTT
clone_size: -; j_call: TRBJ1-2; v_call: TRBV5-6; d_call: -; cdr3_aa: CASSLEGGYGYTF; cdr3_nt: TGTGCCAGCAGCTTGGAAGGGGGCTATGGCTACACCTTC
clone_size: -; j_call: TRBJ1-5; v_call: TRBV5-4; d_call: TRBD1; cdr3_aa: CASSPGQNQPQHF; cdr3_nt: TGTGCCAGCAGCCCGGGACAGAATCAGCCCCAGCATTTT
clone_size: -; j_call: TRBJ2-6; v_call: TRBV19; d_call: TRBD1; cdr3_aa: CASRGGTGNSGANVLTF; cdr3_nt: TGTGCCTCCCGTGGGGGGACAGGGAACTCTGGGGCCAACGTCCTGACTTTC
clone_size: -; j_call: TRBJ2-3; v_call: TRBV5-1; d_call: -; cdr3_aa: CASSLETPKDTQYF; cdr3_nt: TGCGCCAGCAGCCTCGAAACACCCAAGGATACGCAGTATTTT
clone_size: -; j_call: TRBJ1-2; v_call: TRBV29-1; d_call: -; cdr3_aa: CSARESQLSYGYTF; cdr3_nt: TGCAGCGCCCGAGAATCTCAACTTTCCTATGGCTACACCTTC
clone_size: -; j_call: TRBJ1-5; v_call: TRBV28; d_call: -; cdr3_aa: CASTPDLGEGQPQHF; cdr3_nt: TGTGCCAGCACCCCCGATCTCGGGGAGGGTCAGCCCCAGCATTTT
clone_size: -; j_call: TRBJ1-4; v_call: TRBV5-1; d_call: -; cdr3_aa: CASSLAGIGEKLFF; cdr3_nt: TGCGCCAGCAGCTTGGCGGGGATAGGTGAAAAACTGTTTTTT
clone_size: -; j_call: TRBJ2-5; v_call: TRBV6-2/TRBV6-3; d_call: -; cdr3_aa: CASSYAGWDEETQYF; cdr3_nt: TGTGCCAGCAGTTACGCGGGATGGGACGAAGAGACCCAGTACTTC
clone_size: -; j_call: TRBJ2-2; v_call: TRBV4-1; d_call: -; cdr3_aa: CASSQNEPAATGELFF; cdr3_nt: TGCGCCAGCAGCCAAAATGAGCCAGCGGCCACCGGGGAGCTGTTTTTT
clone_size: -; j_call: TRBJ2-5; v_call: TRBV3-1/TRBV3-2; d_call: -; cdr3_aa: CASSQLKRNQETQYF; cdr3_nt: TGTGCCAGCAGCCAACTCAAGCGGAACCAAGAGACCCAGTACTTC